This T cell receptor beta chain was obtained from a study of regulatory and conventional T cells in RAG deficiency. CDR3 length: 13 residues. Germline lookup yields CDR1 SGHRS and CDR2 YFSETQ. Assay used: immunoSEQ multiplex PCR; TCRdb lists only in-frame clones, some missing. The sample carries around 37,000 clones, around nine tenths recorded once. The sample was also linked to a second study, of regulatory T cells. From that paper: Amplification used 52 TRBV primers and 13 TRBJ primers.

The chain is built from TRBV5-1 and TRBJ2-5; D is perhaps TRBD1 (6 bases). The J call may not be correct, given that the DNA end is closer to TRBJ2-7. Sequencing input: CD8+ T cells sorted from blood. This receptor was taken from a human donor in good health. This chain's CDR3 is CASSFGQSYEQYF. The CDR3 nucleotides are TGCGCCAGCAGCTTCGGACAGTCCTACGAGCAGTACTTC.